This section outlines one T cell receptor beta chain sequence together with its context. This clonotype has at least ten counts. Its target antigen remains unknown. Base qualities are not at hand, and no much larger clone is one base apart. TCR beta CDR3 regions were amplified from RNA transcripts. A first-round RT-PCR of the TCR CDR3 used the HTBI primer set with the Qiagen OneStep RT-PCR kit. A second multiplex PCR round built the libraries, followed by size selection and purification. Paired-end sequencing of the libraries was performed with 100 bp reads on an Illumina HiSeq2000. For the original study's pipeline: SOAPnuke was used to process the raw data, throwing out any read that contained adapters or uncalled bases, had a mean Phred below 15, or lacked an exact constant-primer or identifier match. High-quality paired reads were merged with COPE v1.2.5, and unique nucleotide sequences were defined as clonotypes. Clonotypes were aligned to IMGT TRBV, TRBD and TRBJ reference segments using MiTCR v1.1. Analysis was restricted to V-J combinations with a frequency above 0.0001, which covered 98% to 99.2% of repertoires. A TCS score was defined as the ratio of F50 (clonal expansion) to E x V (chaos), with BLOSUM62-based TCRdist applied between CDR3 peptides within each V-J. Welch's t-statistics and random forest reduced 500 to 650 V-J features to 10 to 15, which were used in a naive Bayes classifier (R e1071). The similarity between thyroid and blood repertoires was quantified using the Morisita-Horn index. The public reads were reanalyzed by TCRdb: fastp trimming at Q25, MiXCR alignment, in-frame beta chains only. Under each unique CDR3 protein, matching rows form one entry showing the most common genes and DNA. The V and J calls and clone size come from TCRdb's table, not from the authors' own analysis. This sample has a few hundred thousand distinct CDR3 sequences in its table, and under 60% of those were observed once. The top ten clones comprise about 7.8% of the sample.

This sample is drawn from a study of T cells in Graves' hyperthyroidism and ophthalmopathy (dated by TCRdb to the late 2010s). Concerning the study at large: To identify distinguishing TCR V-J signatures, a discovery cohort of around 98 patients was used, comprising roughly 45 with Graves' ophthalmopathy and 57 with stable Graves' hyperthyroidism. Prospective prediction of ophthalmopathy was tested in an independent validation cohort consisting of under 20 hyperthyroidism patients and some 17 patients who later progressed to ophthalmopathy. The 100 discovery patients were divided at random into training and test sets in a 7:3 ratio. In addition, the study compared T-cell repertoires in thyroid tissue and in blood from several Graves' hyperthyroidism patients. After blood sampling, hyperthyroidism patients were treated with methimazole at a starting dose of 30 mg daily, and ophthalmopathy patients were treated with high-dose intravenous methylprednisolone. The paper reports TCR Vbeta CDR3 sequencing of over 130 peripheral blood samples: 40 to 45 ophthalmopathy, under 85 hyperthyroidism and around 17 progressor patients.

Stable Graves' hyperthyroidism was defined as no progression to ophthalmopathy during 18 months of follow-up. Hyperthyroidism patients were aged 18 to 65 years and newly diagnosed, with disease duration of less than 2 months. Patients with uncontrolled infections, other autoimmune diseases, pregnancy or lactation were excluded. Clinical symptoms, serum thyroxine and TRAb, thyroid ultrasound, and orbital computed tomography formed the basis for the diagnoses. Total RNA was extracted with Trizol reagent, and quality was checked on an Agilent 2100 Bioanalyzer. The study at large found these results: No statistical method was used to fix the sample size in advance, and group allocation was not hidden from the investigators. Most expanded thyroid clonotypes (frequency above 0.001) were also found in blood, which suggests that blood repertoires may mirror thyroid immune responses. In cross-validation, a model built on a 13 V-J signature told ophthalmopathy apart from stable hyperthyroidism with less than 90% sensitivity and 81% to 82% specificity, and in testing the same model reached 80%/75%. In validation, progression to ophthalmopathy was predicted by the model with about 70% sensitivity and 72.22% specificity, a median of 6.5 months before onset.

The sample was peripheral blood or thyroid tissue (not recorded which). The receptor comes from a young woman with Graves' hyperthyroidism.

The nucleotide sequence reads TGTGCCAGCAGTTTAAGGGGGATGGGAGAGACCCAGTACTTC. Protein translation: CASSLRGMGETQYF. The chain employs TRBV12-3 or TRBV12-4 and TRBJ2-5, with a weak D call of TRBD1 (6 bases match). The V end loses 2 bases and the J end loses 4 bases, and a stretch of 11 bases separates them. The CDR3 runs 14 amino acids, cysteine and phenylalanine included. Solely the CDR3 DNA is kept, with 42 bases framed from the first base.